The 9 T cell receptor beta chains below were found in one sample sequenced in a study of spatial heterogeneity in lung cancer. Time point noted: blood at routine non-recurrence follow-up after resection. TCRdb used MiXCR to reprocess the 5' RACE reads, holding one entry per CDR3 protein. Seen here are 50,000 or so distinct CDR3 sequences, 10% to 15% observed once, and the top ten hold roughly 32%. This sample comprised PBMCs, obtained at follow-up. The receptors derive from a male donor with early-stage non-small cell lung cancer.

This clonotype was found many times. CDR3: CASSHGAGSPYGYTF. CDR3 DNA sequence: TGTGCCAGCTCCCATGGGGCAGGGTCCCCTTATGGCTACACCTTC. The V gene is TRBV3-1, the J gene TRBJ1-2, with D perhaps matching TRBD1 (5 bases). The CDR3 is made up of 15 amino acids. V lost 8 bases and J lost 5, with 21 bases in between. Germline loops: CDR1 LGHDT, CDR2 YNNKEL (reference sequence).

V is TRBV7-3 and J is TRBJ2-7; TRBD1 agrees at 8 bases. The trim removed 5 bases at V and 3 bases at J, leaving 9 bases unmatched. In germline, CDR1 is SGHTA, CDR2 FQGTGA. CDR3 length equals 15 residues. The chain's CDR3 is CASSTDGTGVYEQYF. The CDR3, as DNA: TGTGCCAGCAGCACAGACGGGACAGGTGTCTACGAGCAGTACTTC.

This clonotype occurred many times. This chain connects TRBV20-1 to TRBJ1-6; D not resolved. The V gene lost 6 bases and the J gene lost 8 bases, with 20 bases spanning the gap. The CDR3 is made up of 15 amino acids. The germline gives CDR1 DFQATT, CDR2 SNEGSKA (reference sequence). DNA of the CDR3: TGCAGTGCCCTGCTCGGCGGCAGGAGAGATTCACCCCTCCACTTT. Translated, it gives CSALLGGRRDSPLHF.

The table lists this clonotype with many counts. The chain employs TRBV5-1 and TRBJ2-1; unclear D gene. Deletions cut 2 bases from V and 0 bases from J, with 12 bases between. CDR3 length: 16 amino acids. CDR1 is SGHRS, CDR2 YFSETQ, per germline. This CDR3 is CASSFSGASSYNEQFF. DNA of the CDR3: TGCGCCAGCAGCTTCTCCGGTGCAAGCTCCTACAATGAGCAGTTCTTC.

This clonotype was observed a handful of times. This chain uses TRBV6-1 with TRBJ2-1; D possibly corresponds to TRBD1 (6 bases). CDR1 and CDR2 from the germline V gene are MNHNS and SASEGT. V was pared by 5 bases and J by 13 bases, with 12 bases between. This CDR3 spans 11 amino acids. This CDR3 is CASSMPGVQFF. The DNA for the CDR3 is TGTGCCAGCAGTATGCCAGGGGTACAGTTCTTC.

In this sample, this clonotype turned up many times. This chain links TRBV5-4 with TRBJ2-3; 12 bases line up with TRBD2. CDR3 size: 18 residues. CDR1 and CDR2 from the germline V gene are SGHNT and YYREEE (reference sequence). Unmatched junction bases numbered 12, after V lost 7 bases and J lost 0 bases. The CDR3 protein is CASARSTSGGRSTDTQYF. The CDR3 coding sequence is TGTGCCAGCGCCCGTAGTACTAGCGGGGGGCGTAGCACAGATACGCAGTATTTT. Supplemented by reference TRBV5-4 and TRBJ2-3, the full variable domain reads ETGVTQSPTHLIKTRGQQVTLRCSSQSGHNTVSWYQQALGQGPQFIFQYYREEENGRGNFPPRFSGLQFPNYSSELNVNALELDDSALYLCASARSTSGGRSTDTQYFGPGTRLTVL.

This clonotype was found many times. V and J are TRBV5-1 and TRBJ2-5; weak D call: TRBD2 (6 bases). With 3 bases removed from V and 1 base from J, the gap between germline ends came to 10 bases. Germline assignment: CDR1 SGHRS and CDR2 YFSETQ. This CDR3 has 14 amino acids. The CDR3 is CASSSDGGQETQYF. For the CDR3, the DNA is TGCGCCAGCAGCTCGGACGGGGGCCAAGAGACCCAGTACTTC.

The genes are TRBV7-2 and TRBJ1-3, with TRBD1 as a possible D gene (5 bases). The V and J ends lost 5 bases and 4 bases respectively, with 15 bases between them. The CDR3 is made up of 15 amino acids. Germline CDR1 is SGHTA and CDR2 is FQGNSA. The CDR3 loop reads CASSPERGEGNTIYF. CDR3 nucleotide sequence: TGTGCCAGCAGCCCCGAACGAGGGGAGGGAAACACCATATATTTT.

This clonotype occurred many times. J is TRBJ2-5 and V is TRBV20-1, with TRBD2 matching 10 bases. Germline V lookup: CDR1 DFQATT, CDR2 SNEGSKA (reference sequence). CDR3 size: 12 residues. V dropped 6 bases and J dropped 5; count of bases not matched to a gene: 3. This chain's CDR3 is CSAPGLAETQYF. In DNA, the CDR3 is TGCAGTGCCCCGGGACTAGCGGAGACCCAGTACTTC.